This is a list of T cell receptor beta chains from one sample in a study of early T cells in non-severe SARS-CoV-2 infection. TCRdb used MiXCR to reprocess the 5' RACE reads, holding one entry per CDR3 protein. The sample holds 27,000 or so distinct CDR3 sequences, around 4.2% seen once. The sequencing input was whole blood. These receptors originate from an adult who was a healthcare worker with PCR-confirmed SARS-CoV-2 infection or an uninfected control (not recorded which). Each CDR3 is given without its conserved first and last residue. A D gene is named only where the DNA matches it firmly.

cdr3_length | d_call | v_call | cdr3_aa
14 | - | TRBV6-6 | ASSYSRGSTGNTIY
13 | TRBD2 | TRBV10-1 | ASSAQSSGSNEQF
12 | - | TRBV11-2 | ASGVGTKVDTQY
13 | - | TRBV2 | ASSENGGHNEKLF
12 | - | TRBV28 | ASSLKGTGYGYT
14 | TRBD1 | TRBV12-3/TRBV12-4 | ASSLGTDRMNTEAF
13 | - | TRBV6-2/TRBV6-3 | ASSGRGNANTEAF
12 | - | TRBV20-1 | SAAGIKRTDTQY
13 | TRBD1 | TRBV27 | ASSLDTGGYSPLH
10 | - | TRBV29-1 | SGGALQETQY
9 | - | TRBV20-1 | SARDPDTQY
11 | - | TRBV7-8 | ASSSPSSDTQY
16 | TRBD2 | TRBV5-1 | ASSLWPSGSSDTGELF
11 | - | TRBV11-2 | ASSPPGTDTQY
13 | TRBD2 | TRBV5-1 | ASSSRGVSYNEQF
13 | TRBD1 | TRBV12-3/TRBV12-4 | ASSPGQGVRETQY
14 | - | TRBV3-1 | ASSQTLAARTDTQY
10 | TRBD1 | TRBV29-1 | SVERTGERYT
11 | - | TRBV5-1 | ASSFMGASGPQ
14 | - | TRBV7-2 | ASSPQLSSYNSPLH
14 | - | TRBV6-1 | ASSDEDRPATWIEY
15 | TRBD2 | TRBV7-9 | ASSFPIAGAMSNEQF
13 | TRBD1 | TRBV6-5 | ASSPRRGYQETQY
12 | - | TRBV13 | ASSLEPAKNIQY
15 | TRBD1 | TRBV6-5 | ASSYRDRGPFGYGYT
13 | - | TRBV27 | ASSFGGSLSYEQY
12 | - | TRBV7-2 | ASSLEGRGTEAF
11 | - | TRBV7-2 | ASSLDREAPLH
10 | - | TRBV20-1 | SASGAQDEQY
12 | TRBD1 | TRBV5-8 | ASSWDRGQNGYT
19 | - | TRBV3-1 | ASTPLIRQRGLGLVKNIQY
12 | - | TRBV10-2 | ASSESGRFYEQY
14 | TRBD2 | TRBV11-1 | ASTLSSASGQNIQY
20 | TRBD2 | TRBV5-1 | ASSTSRVPGLADPRNTGELF
13 | - | TRBV11-2 | ASSFESTNYNEQF
11 | - | TRBV19 | ASRDWGADEQF